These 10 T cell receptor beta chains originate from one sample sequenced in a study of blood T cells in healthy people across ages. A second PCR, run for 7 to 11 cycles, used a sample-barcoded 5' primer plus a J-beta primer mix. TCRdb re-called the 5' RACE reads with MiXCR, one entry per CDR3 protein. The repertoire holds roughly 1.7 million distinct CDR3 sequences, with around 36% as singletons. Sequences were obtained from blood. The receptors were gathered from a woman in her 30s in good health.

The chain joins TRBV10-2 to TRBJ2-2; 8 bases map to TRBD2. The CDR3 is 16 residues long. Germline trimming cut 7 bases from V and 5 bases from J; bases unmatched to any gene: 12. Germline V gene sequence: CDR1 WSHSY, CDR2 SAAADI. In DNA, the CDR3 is TGCGCCAGCACCTTACTAGCGGAAGGGAGGACCGGGGAGCTGTTTTTT. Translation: CASTLLAEGRTGELFF.

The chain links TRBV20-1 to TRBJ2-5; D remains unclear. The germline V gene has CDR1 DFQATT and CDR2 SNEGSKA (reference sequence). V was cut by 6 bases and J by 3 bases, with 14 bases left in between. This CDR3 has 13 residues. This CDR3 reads CSADFAREETQYF. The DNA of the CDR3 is TGCAGTGCCGACTTTGCTAGAGAAGAGACCCAGTACTTC.

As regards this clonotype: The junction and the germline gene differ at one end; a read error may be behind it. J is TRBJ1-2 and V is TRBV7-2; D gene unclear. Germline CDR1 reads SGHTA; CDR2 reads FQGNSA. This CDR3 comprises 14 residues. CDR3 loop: CASSLASSNYDYTF. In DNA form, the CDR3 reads TGTGCCAGCAGCTTAGCGTCGTCTAACTATGACTACACCTTC.

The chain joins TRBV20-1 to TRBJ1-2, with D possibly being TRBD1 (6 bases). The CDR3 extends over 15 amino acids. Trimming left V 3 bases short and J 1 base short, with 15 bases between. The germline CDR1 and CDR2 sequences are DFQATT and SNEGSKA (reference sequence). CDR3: CSARETGHLNYGYTF. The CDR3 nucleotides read TGCAGTGCTAGGGAGACAGGACACCTTAACTATGGCTACACCTTC.

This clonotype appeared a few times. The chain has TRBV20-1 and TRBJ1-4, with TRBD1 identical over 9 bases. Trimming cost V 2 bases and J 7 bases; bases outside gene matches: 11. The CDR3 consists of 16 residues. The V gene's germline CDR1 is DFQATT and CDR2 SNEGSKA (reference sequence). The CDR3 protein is CSARHGGGQGGEKLFF. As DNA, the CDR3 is TGCAGTGCTAGACATGGGGGGGGACAGGGAGGTGAAAAACTGTTTTTT.

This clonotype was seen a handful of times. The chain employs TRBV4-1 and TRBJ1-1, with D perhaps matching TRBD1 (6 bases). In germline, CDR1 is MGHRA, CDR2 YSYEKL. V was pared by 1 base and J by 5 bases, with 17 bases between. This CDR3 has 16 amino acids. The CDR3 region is CASSQGTGTSGTEAFF. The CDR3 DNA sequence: TGCGCCAGCAGCCAAGGAACCGGGACATCGGGGACTGAAGCTTTCTTT.

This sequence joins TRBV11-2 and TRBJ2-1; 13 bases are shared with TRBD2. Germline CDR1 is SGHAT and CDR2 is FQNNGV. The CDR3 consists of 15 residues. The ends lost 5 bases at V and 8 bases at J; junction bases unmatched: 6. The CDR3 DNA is TGTGCCAGCAGCCCCCGACTAGCGGGGGGCGATGAGCAGTTCTTC. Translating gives CASSPRLAGGDEQFF.

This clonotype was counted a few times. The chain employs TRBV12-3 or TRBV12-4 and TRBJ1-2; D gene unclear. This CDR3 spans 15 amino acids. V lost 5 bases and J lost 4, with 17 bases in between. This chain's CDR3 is CASSPQTTRAYGYTF. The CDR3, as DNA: TGTGCCAGCAGTCCACAGACGACGAGGGCCTATGGCTACACCTTC.

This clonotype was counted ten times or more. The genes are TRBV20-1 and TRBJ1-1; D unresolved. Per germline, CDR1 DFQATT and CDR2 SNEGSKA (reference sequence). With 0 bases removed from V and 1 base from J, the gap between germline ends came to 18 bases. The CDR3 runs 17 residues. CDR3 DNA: TGCAGTGCTAGAGATCGGGGAGGGCGGAAGACGAACACTGAAGCTTTCTTT. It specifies CSARDRGGRKTNTEAFF.

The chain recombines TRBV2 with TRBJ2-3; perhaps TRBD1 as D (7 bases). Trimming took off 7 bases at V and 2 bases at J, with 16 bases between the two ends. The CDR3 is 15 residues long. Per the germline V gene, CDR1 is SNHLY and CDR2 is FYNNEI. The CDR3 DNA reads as TGTGCCAGCAAGGGGGGACAGATGAACACAGATACGCAGTATTTT. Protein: CASKGGQMNTDTQYF.